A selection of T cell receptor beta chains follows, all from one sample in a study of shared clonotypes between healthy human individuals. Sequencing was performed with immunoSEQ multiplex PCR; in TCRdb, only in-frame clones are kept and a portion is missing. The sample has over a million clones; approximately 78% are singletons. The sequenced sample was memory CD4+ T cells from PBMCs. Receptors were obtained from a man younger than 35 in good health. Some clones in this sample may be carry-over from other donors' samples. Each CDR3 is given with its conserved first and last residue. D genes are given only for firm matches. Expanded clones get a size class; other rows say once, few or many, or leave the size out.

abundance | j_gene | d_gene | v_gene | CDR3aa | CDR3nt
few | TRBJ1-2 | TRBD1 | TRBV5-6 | CASSFSEYRGMGYGYTF | TGTGCCAGCAGCTTCTCCGAGTACAGGGGGATGGGATATGGCTACACCTTC
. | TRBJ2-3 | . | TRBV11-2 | CASSPGWNAGRADTQYF | TGTGCCAGCAGCCCGGGATGGAATGCGGGAAGGGCAGATACGCAGTATTTT
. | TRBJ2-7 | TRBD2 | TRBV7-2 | CASSLSYGRAGEQYF | TGTGCCAGCAGCCTAAGTTACGGGAGGGCCGGGGAGCAGTACTTC
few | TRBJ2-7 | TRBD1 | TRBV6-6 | CASTPTGKWYEQYF | TGTGCCAGCACCCCGACAGGGAAGTGGTACGAGCAGTACTTC
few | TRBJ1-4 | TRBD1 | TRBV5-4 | CASSTRQGGSNEKLFF | TGTGCCAGCAGCACCCGACAGGGAGGCTCTAATGAAAAACTGTTTTTT
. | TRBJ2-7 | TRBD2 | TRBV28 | CASSRTSGTYEQYF | TGTGCCAGCAGTCGGACTAGCGGGACCTACGAGCAGTACTTC
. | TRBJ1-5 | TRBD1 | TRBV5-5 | CASTLTGGKPPQHF | TGTGCCAGCACCCTGACAGGGGGAAAGCCGCCCCAGCATTTT
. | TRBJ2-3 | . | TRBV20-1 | CSASVTDTQYF | TGCAGTGCTAGCGTAACAGATACGCAGTATTTT
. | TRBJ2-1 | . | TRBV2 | CASTRDSEGNEQFF | TGTGCCAGCACCCGGGACTCCGAGGGGAATGAGCAGTTCTTC
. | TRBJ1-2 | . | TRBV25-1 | CASSPGGTGILNYGYTF | TGTGCCAGCAGTCCCGGGGGAACAGGGATCCTTAACTATGGCTACACCTTC
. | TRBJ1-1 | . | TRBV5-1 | CASTSGDVNTEAFF | TGCGCCAGCACCTCTGGGGACGTTAACACTGAAGCTTTCTTT
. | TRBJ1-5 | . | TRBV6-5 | CASRPDGGNQPQHF | TGTGCCAGCAGACCGGACGGGGGCAATCAGCCCCAGCATTTT
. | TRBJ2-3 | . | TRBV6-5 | CASSYYGDTQYF | TGTGCCAGCAGTTACTATGGAGATACGCAGTATTTT
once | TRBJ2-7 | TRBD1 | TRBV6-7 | CASTGGYEQYF | TGTGCCAGCACAGGGGGCTACGAGCAGTACTTC
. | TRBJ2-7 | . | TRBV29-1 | CSVGRTVKDEQYF | TGCAGCGTTGGACGGACAGTCAAGGACGAGCAGTACTTC
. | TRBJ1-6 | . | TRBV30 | CAWSAGLSSPLHF | TGTGCCTGGAGTGCTGGCTTGAGTTCACCCCTCCACTTT
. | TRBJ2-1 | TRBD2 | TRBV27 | CASRAVQRGEQFF | TGTGCCAGCAGGGCTGTCCAGCGGGGTGAGCAGTTCTTC
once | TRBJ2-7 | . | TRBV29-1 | CSVGIPGYYEQYF | TGCAGCGTGGGGATCCCAGGCTATTACGAGCAGTACTTC
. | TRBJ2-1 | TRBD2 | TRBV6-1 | CASSSGTSSWEQFF | TGTGCCAGCAGTTCCGGGACTAGTTCATGGGAGCAGTTCTTC
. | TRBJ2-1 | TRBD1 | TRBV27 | CASSLGRQGASNEQFF | TGTGCCAGCAGTTTGGGTAGACAGGGGGCTTCCAATGAGCAGTTCTTC
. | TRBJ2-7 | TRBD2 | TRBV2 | CASRGLDYEQYF | TGTGCCAGCAGGGGACTAGACTACGAGCAGTACTTC
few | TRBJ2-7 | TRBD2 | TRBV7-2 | CASSVGLAGTYEQYF | TGTGCCAGCAGCGTCGGACTAGCGGGAACCTACGAGCAGTACTTC
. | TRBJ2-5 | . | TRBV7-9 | CASSLTQETQYF | TGTGCCAGCAGCTTAACTCAAGAGACCCAGTACTTC
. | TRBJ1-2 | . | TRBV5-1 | CASSFEGANYGYTF | TGCGCCAGCAGCTTTGAGGGAGCTAACTATGGCTACACCTTC
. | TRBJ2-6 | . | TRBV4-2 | CASSLVAGVGANVLTF | TGTGCCAGCAGCTTAGTCGCAGGGGTCGGGGCCAACGTCCTGACTTTC
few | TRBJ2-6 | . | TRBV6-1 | CASSGSRGANVLTF | TGTGCCAGCTCAGGGAGTCGGGGGGCCAACGTCCTGACTTTC
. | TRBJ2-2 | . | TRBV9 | CASSPLGPGELFF | TGCGCCAGCAGCCCCCTAGGACCCGGGGAGCTGTTTTTT
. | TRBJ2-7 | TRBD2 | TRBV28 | CASTFTGASGIYEQYF | TGTGCCAGCACCTTTACCGGGGCTAGCGGGATCTACGAGCAGTACTTC
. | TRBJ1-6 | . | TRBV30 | CAWSRNSPLHF | TGTGCCTGGAGTAGAAATTCACCCCTCCACTTT
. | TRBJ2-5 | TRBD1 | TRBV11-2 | CASSRDRQETQYF | TGTGCCAGCAGCCGGGACAGACAAGAGACCCAGTACTTC
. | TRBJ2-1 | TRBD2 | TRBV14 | CASSQGLAGPNEQFF | TGTGCCAGCAGCCAGGGACTAGCGGGACCAAATGAGCAGTTCTTC
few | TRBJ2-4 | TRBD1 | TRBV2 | CASTLRDRDLNIQYF | TGTGCCAGTACTCTCCGGGACAGGGACCTAAACATTCAGTACTTC
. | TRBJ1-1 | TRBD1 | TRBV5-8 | CASSVRGLGNTEAFF | TGTGCCAGCAGCGTAAGGGGGCTAGGGAACACTGAAGCTTTCTTT
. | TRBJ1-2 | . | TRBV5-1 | CASSFGGPDTNYGYTF | TGCGCCAGCAGCTTTGGGGGACCAGATACTAACTATGGCTACACCTTC
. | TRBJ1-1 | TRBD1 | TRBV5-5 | CASRGRGRLGDTEAFF | TGTGCCAGCCGGGGTAGGGGGCGCCTCGGAGACACTGAAGCTTTCTTT
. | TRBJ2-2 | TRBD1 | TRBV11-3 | CASSAGQGANTGELFF | TGTGCCAGCAGCGCCGGACAGGGGGCGAACACCGGGGAGCTGTTTTTT
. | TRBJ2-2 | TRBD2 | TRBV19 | CASSIGFVGRGGAGELFF | TGTGCCAGTAGTATAGGGTTCGTCGGCCGGGGAGGGGCCGGGGAGCTGTTTTTT
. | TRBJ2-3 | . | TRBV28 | CASSLLGGGTQYF | TGTGCCAGCAGCCTCCTGGGAGGGGGTACGCAGTATTTT
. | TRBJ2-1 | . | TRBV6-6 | CASSYVSGVDQFF | TGTGCCAGCAGTTACGTATCAGGGGTAGACCAGTTCTTC
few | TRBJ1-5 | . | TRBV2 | CASSRLDLRDQPQHF | TGTGCCAGCAGTCGGTTGGATCTTCGCGATCAGCCCCAGCATTTT
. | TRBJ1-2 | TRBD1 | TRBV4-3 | CASTPDRGEGYTF | TGCGCCAGCACCCCCGACAGGGGAGAGGGCTACACCTTC
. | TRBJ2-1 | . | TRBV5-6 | CASSLWGSEQFF | TGTGCCAGCAGCTTGTGGGGGTCTGAGCAGTTCTTC
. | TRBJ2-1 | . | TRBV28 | CASSFRARGANEQFF | TGTGCCAGCAGTTTCCGGGCTAGGGGGGCCAATGAGCAGTTCTTC
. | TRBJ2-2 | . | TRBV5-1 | CASSSGANTGELFF | TGCGCCAGCAGCTCGGGGGCGAACACCGGGGAGCTGTTTTTT
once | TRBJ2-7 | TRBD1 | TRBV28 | CASSPRDRPLYEQYF | TGTGCCAGCAGTCCCCGGGACAGGCCCCTATACGAGCAGTACTTC
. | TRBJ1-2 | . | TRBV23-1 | CASSQSVAVYGYTF | TGCGCCAGCAGTCAATCGGTGGCCGTTTATGGCTACACCTTC
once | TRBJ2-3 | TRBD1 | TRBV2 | CASSETTYHFRDRAATDTQYF | TGTGCCAGCAGTGAAACTACATATCATTTCCGGGACAGGGCTGCCACAGATACGCAGTATTTT
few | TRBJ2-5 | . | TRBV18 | CASSPPAGYQETQYF | TGTGCCAGCTCACCACCAGCAGGGTACCAAGAGACCCAGTACTTC
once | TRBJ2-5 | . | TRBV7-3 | CASSRVAGGNSQETQYF | TGTGCCAGCAGCCGAGTCGCAGGGGGGAATTCCCAAGAGACCCAGTACTTC
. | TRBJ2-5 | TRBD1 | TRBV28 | CASTNPGQGKTQYF | TGTGCCAGCACCAACCCGGGACAGGGGAAGACCCAGTACTTC
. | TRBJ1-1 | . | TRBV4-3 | CASSQARQANTEAFF | TGCGCCAGCAGCCAGGCTAGACAGGCGAACACTGAAGCTTTCTTT
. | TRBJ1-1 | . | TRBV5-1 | CATSDTEYTEAFF | TGCGCCACCTCCGATACAGAATACACTGAAGCTTTCTTT
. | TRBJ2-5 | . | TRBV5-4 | CASSLPGTAAETQYF | TGTGCCAGCAGCTTGCCGGGAACGGCAGCGGAGACCCAGTACTTC
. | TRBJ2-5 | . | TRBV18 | CASSPTGAQETQYF | TGTGCCAGCTCACCTACCGGGGCCCAAGAGACCCAGTACTTC
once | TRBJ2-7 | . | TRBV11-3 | CASSSAAGADEQYF | TGTGCCAGCAGCTCAGCGGCAGGGGCCGACGAGCAGTACTTC
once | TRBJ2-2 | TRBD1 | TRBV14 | CASSRHQDRTNTGELFF | TGTGCCAGCAGCCGACATCAGGACAGGACCAACACCGGGGAGCTGTTTTTT
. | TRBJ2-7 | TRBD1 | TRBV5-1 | CASNGQGANEQYF | TGCGCCAGCAATGGACAGGGGGCCAACGAGCAGTACTTC
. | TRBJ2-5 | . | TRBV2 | CASSESGVRETQYF | TGTGCCAGCAGTGAGTCGGGAGTCAGAGAGACCCAGTACTTC
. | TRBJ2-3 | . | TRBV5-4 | CASSPRALTDTQYF | TGTGCCAGCAGCCCCCGGGCCTTAACAGATACGCAGTATTTT